This TCR beta chain was captured in a study of CD8 T cells in Susac syndrome. The germline V and J ends were trimmed by 0 bases and 0 bases, with 14 bases remaining between them. The CDR3 is 16 residues long. The germline V gene has CDR1 DFQATT and CDR2 SNEGSKA (reference sequence). Reverse transcription used about 0.45 to 1 ug RNA and random hexamers. The amplification used immunoSEQ multiplex PCR on TCR beta CDR3; it spanned 54 Vbeta and 13 Jbeta. A single record per CDR3 protein comes from TCRdb applying MiXCR to the immunoSEQ multiplex PCR reads. This table has under 200,000 distinct CDR3 sequences, roughly 96% appearing once. This clonotype was seen a single time. TCR beta sequences were obtained from blood CD8+ and CD4+ T cells.

Sequences were obtained from CD8+ T cells from PBMCs. The chain joins TRBV20-1 to TRBJ1-1, with D unclear. This clonotype originated in a human donor with multiple sclerosis. The CDR3 bases are TGCAGTGCTAGAGATCATCTGCAGACTTTGAACACTGAAGCTTTCTTT. This codes for CSARDHLQTLNTEAFF.